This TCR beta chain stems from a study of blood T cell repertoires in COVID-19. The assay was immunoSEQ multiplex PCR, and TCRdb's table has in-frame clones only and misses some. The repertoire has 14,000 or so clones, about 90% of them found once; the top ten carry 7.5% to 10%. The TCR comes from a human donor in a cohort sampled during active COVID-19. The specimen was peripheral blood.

For the CDR3, the DNA is TGCGCCAGCAGCCAAGATCGGGGGGCGGCAGATACGCAGTATTTT. This translates into CASSQDRGAADTQYF. The genes are TRBV4-3 and TRBJ2-3; possible D gene TRBD2, 7 bases. Looked up from germline, CDR1 is LGHNA and CDR2 is YSLEER. The CDR3 contains 15 residues. V was clipped by 0 bases and J by 4 bases, with 11 bases between them.